This entry concerns a single TCR beta chain. What it recognizes is unknown. A v3.0 immunoSEQ assay was performed at survey level. Some clones are missing from TCRdb's copy, which holds only in-frame ones; the method was immunoSEQ multiplex PCR. The profile shows approximately 27,000 clones, about 89% of them singletons. V was trimmed by 4 bases and J by 4 bases, leaving 16 bases between them. Germline V lookup: CDR1 SQVTM, CDR2 ANQGSEA. The CDR3 has 15 residues. There were no participants with HIV treated outside the United States. These data originate in a study of long-term antiretroviral therapy in people with HIV. The study, taken as a whole, reports: Repertoire dominance by clones expanded before ART was seen at all time points.

This rearrangement joins TRBV29-1 to TRBJ2-2; weak D call: TRBD2 (5 bases). This clonotype was sampled from a man between 18 and 35 years old with HIV. The sequencing used unsorted PBMCs, collected 3.1 years after starting antiretroviral therapy. CDR3 sequence (DNA): TGCAGCGTTGCATTCGACTGGGAGCCCACCGGGGAGCTGTTTTTT. Translation gives CSVAFDWEPTGELFF.